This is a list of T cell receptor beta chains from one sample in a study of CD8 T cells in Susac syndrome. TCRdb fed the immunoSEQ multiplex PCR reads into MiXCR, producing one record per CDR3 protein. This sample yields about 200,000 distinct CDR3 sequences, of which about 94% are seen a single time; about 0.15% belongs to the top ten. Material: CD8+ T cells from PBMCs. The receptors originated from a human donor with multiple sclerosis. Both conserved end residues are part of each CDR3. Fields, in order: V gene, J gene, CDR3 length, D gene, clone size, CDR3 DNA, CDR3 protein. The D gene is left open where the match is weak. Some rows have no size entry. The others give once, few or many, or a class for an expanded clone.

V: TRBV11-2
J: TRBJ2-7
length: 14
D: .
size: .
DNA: TGTGCCAGCAGCTTGTTCGGGGAACCCTACGAGCAGTACTTC
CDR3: CASSLFGEPYEQYF

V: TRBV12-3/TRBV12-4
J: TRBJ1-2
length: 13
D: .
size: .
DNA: TGTGCCAGCACCGATGTTAACTACTATGGCTACACCTTC
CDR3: CASTDVNYYGYTF

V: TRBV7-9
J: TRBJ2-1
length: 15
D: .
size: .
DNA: TGTGCCAGCAGCTTAGTTTCGGGCGCATTCGATGAGCAGTTCTTC
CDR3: CASSLVSGAFDEQFF

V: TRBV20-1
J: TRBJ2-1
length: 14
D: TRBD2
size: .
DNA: TGCAGTGCTGGTAGCGGGGTGGACCTTAATGAGCAGTTCTTC
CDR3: CSAGSGVDLNEQFF

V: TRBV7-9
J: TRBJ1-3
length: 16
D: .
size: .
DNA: TGTGCCAGCAGCCCGAGACGTACAGGCCAAGGAAACACCATATATTTT
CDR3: CASSPRRTGQGNTIYF

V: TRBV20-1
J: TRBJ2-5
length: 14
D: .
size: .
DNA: TGCAGTGCTAGTGACTCTTGGGTCGAAGAGACCCAGTACTTC
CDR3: CSASDSWVEETQYF

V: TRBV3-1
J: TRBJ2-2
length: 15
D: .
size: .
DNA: TGTGCCAGCAGCCGGGGGGCCGCGGACACCGGGGAGCTGTTTTTT
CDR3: CASSRGAADTGELFF

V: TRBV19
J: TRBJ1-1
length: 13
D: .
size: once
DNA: TGTGCCAGTAGTATAACGCTCGAAACTGAAGCTTTCTTT
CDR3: CASSITLETEAFF

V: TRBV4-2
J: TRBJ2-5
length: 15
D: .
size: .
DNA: TGTGCCAGCAGCCAAGCGGGGGATTACCAAGAGACCCAGTACTTC
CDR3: CASSQAGDYQETQYF

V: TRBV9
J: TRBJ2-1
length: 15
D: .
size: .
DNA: TGTGCCAGCACCCAAGGGGGACTACCGTACAATGAGCAGTTCTTC
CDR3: CASTQGGLPYNEQFF

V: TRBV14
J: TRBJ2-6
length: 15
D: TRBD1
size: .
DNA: TGTGCCAGCAGCACCTCGGACAGGGGGGCCAACGTCCTGACTTTC
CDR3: CASSTSDRGANVLTF

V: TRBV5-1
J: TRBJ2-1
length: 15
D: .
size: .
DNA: TGCGCCAGCAGCTTGGAAAGTTCCAGAGACAATGAGCAGTTCTTC
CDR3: CASSLESSRDNEQFF

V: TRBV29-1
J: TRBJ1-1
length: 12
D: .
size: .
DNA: TGCAGCGCCCGGAGGGAGAACACTGAAGCTTTCTTT
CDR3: CSARRENTEAFF

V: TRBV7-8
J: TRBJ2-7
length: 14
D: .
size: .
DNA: TGTGCCAGCAGCTTACATCGGCTCCCCTACGAGCAGTACTTC
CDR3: CASSLHRLPYEQYF

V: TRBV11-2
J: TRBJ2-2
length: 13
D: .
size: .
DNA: TGTGCCAGCAGCCCCGGGCCCACCGGGGAGCTGTTTTTT
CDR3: CASSPGPTGELFF

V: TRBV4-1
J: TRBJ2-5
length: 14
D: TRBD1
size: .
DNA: TGCGCCAGCAGCCAAGATGCAGGGGGAGAGACCCAGTACTTC
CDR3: CASSQDAGGETQYF

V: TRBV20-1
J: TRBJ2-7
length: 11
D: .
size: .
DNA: TGCACCGCCCTCAGGGGATACGAGCAGTACTTC
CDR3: CTALRGYEQYF

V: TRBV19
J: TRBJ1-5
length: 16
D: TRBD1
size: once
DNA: TGTGCCAGTAGTATTTGGGGGACAGGGACCTTTCAGCCCCAGCATTTT
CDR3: CASSIWGTGTFQPQHF

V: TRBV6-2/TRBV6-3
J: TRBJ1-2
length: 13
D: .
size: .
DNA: TGTGCCAGCCGCCTTGAAACCCGCTATGGCTACACCTTC
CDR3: CASRLETRYGYTF

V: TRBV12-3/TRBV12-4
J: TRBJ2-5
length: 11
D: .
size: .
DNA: TGTGCCAGCAGTGGGGGACTCCACTTGTACTTC
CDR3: CASSGGLHLYF

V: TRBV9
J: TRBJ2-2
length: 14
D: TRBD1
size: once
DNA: TGTGCCAGCAGCGAAAAACAGGGGCCCGGGGAGCTGTTTTTT
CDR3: CASSEKQGPGELFF